This TCR beta chain originates from a study of T cells in Graves' hyperthyroidism and ophthalmopathy. From RNA transcripts, TCR beta CDR3 regions were amplified. HTBI primers were used for first-round RT-PCR of the TCR CDR3. Each CDR3 protein is one row after TCRdb ran MiXCR on the multiplex PCR reads. The sample lists about 640,000 distinct CDR3 sequences, about 14% occurring once. Study-wide results and limits: Clonotypes that were expanded in thyroid above 0.001 mostly appeared in blood too.

Germline assignment: CDR1 LGHDT and CDR2 YNNKEL (reference sequence). This CDR3 contains 14 residues. Trimming removed 5 bases at V and 5 bases at J, with 15 bases between. At least ten counts were recorded for this clonotype. The antigen remains unidentified. The chain has TRBV3-1 and TRBJ1-1, with a tentative D call TRBD1 (6 bases). The TCR sequence derives from a woman aged 50 to 60 with Graves' ophthalmopathy. The sequencing input was blood. CDR3 nucleotide sequence: TGTGCCAGCAGCTCCAGGGGTAGTGGGACTGAAGCTTTCTTT. As protein: CASSSRGSGTEAFF. The full variable domain, in which reference TRBV3-1 and TRBJ1-1 provide the parts outside the CDR3, is DTAVSQTPKYLVTQMGNDKSIKCEQNLGHDTMYWYKQDSKKFLKIMFSYNNKELIINETVPNRFSPKSPDKAHLNLHINSLELGDSAVYFCASSSRGSGTEAFFGQGTRLTVV.